Reported below is one T cell receptor beta chain. This sample is part of a study of T cell clonotyping in hematopoietic cell transplantation. The time point here: recipient sample about 28 days before transplant, after cytoreduction. This table comes from immunoSEQ multiplex PCR, and its TCRdb copy is limited to in-frame clones, with some not included. The sample shows about 50,000 clones, about nine tenths of them seen only once. Germline loops: CDR1 KGHSY, CDR2 FQNENV. The CDR3 loop spans 12 amino acids. V was trimmed by 4 bases and J by 8 bases, leaving 11 bases between them. The chain is built from TRBV16 and TRBJ1-2; tentatively, D is TRBD1 (5 bases). The sample here was peripheral blood mononuclear cells, taken before stem cell transplant. This receptor was identified in a man aged 55-75 years with biphenotypic leukemia. Some clones in this sample may be carry-over from other donors' samples. The CDR3 here is CASSPQQAGYTF. The CDR3 nucleotides read TGTGCCAGCAGCCCCCAACAGGCAGGCTACACCTTC.